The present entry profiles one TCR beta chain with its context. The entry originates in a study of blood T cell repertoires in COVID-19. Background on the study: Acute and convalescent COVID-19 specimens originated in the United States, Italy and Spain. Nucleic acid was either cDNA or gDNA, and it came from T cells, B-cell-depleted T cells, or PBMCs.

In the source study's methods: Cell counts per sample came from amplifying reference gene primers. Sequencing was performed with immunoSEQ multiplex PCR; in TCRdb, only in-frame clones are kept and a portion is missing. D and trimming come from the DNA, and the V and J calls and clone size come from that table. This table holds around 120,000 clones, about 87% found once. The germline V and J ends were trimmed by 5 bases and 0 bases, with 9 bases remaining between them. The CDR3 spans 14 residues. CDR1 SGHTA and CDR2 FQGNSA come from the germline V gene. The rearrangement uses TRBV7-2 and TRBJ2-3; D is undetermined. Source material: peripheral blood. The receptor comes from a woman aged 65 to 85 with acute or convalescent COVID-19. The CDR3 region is CASSRAYSTDTQYF. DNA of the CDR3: TGTGCCAGCAGCCGCGCCTACAGCACAGATACGCAGTATTTT.